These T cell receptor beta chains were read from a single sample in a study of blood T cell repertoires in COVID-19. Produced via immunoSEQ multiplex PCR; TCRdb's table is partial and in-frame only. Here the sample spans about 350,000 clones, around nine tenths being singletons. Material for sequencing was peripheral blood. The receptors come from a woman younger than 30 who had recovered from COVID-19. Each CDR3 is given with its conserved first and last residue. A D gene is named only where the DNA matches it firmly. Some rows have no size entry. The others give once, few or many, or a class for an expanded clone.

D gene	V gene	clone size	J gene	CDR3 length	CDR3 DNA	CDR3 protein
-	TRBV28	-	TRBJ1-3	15	TGTGCCAGCGGACCCACGGGGGTGGGTGGAAACACCATATATTTT	CASGPTGVGGNTIYF
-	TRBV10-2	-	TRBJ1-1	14	TGCGCCAGCCTTCAGGGGCGCGCAAGGTTTGCAGCTTTCTTT	CASLQGRARFAAFF
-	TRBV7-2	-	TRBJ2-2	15	TGTGCCAGCAGCGCCGACAACCGGAACACCGGGGAGCTGTTTTTT	CASSADNRNTGELFF
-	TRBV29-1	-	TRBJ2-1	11	TGCAGCGTTGGAAGGAGGGATGAGCAGTTCTTC	CSVGRRDEQFF
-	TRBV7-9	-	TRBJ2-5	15	TGTGCCAGCACCCACCAGAAACATTTCCAAGAGACCCAGTACTTC	CASTHQKHFQETQYF
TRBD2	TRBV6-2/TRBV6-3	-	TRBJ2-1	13	TGTGCCAGCAGTTTCACTAGCGGGAGGGCCTCGTTCTTC	CASSFTSGRASFF
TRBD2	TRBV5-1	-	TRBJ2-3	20	TGCGCCAGCAGCCCGATACCGACGGGGGGAGTTTACGGGGGCACAGATACGCAGTATTTT	CASSPIPTGGVYGGTDTQYF
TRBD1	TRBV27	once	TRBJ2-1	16	TGTGCCAGCAGGGACTCGACAGGGGCCTCCTACAATGAGCAGTTCTTC	CASRDSTGASYNEQFF
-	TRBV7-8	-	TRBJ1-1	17	TGTGCCAGCAGCTTAGTGGGTCCCACGGCCCGGGACACTGAAGCTTTCTTT	CASSLVGPTARDTEAFF
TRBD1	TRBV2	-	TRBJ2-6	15	TGTGCCAGCAGGGGACAGACCTCTGGGGCCAACGTCCTGACTTTC	CASRGQTSGANVLTF
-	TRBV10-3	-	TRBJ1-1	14	TGTGCCACCCTTAGGGGCGCTAGGGGCACTGAAGCTTTCTTT	CATLRGARGTEAFF
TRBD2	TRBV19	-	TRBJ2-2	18	TGTGCCAGCAAAATGGGACTAGCGGGAGGGCCTAGCACCGGGGAGCTGTTTTTT	CASKMGLAGGPSTGELFF
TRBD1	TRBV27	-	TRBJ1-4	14	TGTGCCAGCAGCCGTGGACAGGGGAATGAAAAACTGTTTTTT	CASSRGQGNEKLFF
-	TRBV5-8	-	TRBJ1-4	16	TGTGCCAGCAGCTTGGGGACTACAAAAACTAATGAAAAACTGTTTTTT	CASSLGTTKTNEKLFF
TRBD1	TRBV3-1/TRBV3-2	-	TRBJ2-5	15	TGTGCCAGCAGCCCTTGGGACAGAGTTCAAGAGACCCAGTACTTC	CASSPWDRVQETQYF
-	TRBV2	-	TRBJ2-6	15	TGTGCCAGCAGTGACGGAGTCTCTGGGGCCAACGTCCTGACTTTC	CASSDGVSGANVLTF
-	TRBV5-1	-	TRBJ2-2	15	TGCGCCAGCAGCTTGGTTTCGGGGGTCACCGGGGAGCTGTTTTTT	CASSLVSGVTGELFF
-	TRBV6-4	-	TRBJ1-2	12	TGTGCCAGCAGTGACGGAGGTGATGGCTACACCTTC	CASSDGGDGYTF
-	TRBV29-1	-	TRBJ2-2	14	TGCAGCGTTCGGACTCGGCCTTACACCGGGGAGCTGTTTTTT	CSVRTRPYTGELFF
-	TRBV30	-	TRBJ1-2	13	TGTGCCTGGAGTGTGCTGGTAGGGGTTGGCTACACCTTC	CAWSVLVGVGYTF
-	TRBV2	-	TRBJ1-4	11	TGTGCCAGCCGGAGTAATGAAAAACTGTTTTTT	CASRSNEKLFF
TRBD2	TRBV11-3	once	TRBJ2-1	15	TGTGCCAGCAGCCCAGGACTAGCGGGAAGAAATGAGCAGTTCTTC	CASSPGLAGRNEQFF
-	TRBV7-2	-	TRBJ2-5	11	TGTGCCAGCAGCTTTTCAGGGACCCAGTACTTC	CASSFSGTQYF
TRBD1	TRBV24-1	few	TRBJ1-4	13	TGTGCCACCAGTGAACAGGGGAAGGAAAAACTGTTTTTT	CATSEQGKEKLFF
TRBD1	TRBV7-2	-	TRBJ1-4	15	TGTGCCAGCAGCTCATCCGGGACAGGGAATGAAAAACTGTTTTTT	CASSSSGTGNEKLFF
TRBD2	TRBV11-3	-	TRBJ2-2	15	TGTGCCAGCAGCGTAGCGGGTCTACAAGGCGGGGAGCTGTTTTTT	CASSVAGLQGGELFF